This TCR beta chain emerged from a study of shared clonotypes between healthy human individuals. Germline assignment: CDR1 SGHTA and CDR2 FQGNSA. V lost 5 bases, J lost 5 bases, and 18 bases lay in between. The CDR3 sequence is 15 residues long. Each subset's genomic DNA was split evenly across several immunoSEQ plates. This table comes from immunoSEQ multiplex PCR, and its TCRdb copy is limited to in-frame clones, with some not included. The sample contains under 1,100,000 clones, 70% to 80% of which appear only once. This TCR derives from a man between 18 and 29 years old in good health. The sequenced sample consisted of memory CD4+ T cells sorted from blood. Subset given: CD45RA-negative fraction. V usage is TRBV7-2 and J usage is TRBJ2-5; D possibly corresponds to TRBD2 (6 bases). DNA of the CDR3: TGTGCCAGCAGCCGAGTAGCGGACCCGGGGGAGACCCAGTACTTC. Protein: CASSRVADPGETQYF. Drawing the rest from reference TRBV7-2 and TRBJ2-5, the complete variable domain is GAGVSQSPSNKVTEKGKDVELRCDPISGHTALYWYRQSLGQGLEFLIYFQGNSAPDKSGLPSDRFSAERTGGSVSTLTIQRTQQEDSAVYLCASSRVADPGETQYFGPGTRLLVL.